What follows are 7 T cell receptor beta chains derived from one specimen sequenced in a study of T cell repertoires in cytomegalovirus infection. TCRdb processed the reads anew with MiXCR; each CDR3 protein has one entry. The sample contains some 150,000 distinct CDR3 sequences, over 30% of which appear only once. Which antigens these TCRs recognize remains unknown. The sequences come from CD8+ T cells from cultured PBMCs, collected from culture after CMV antigen stimulation. These receptor sequences come from a human donor in good health (CMV status not recorded). Some clones in this sample may be carry-over from other donors' samples.

This clonotype was detected ten times or more. V usage is TRBV6-1 and J usage is TRBJ2-3; a weak D match, TRBD2 (6 bases). Germline V gene data show CDR1 as MNHNS and CDR2 as SASEGT. The CDR3 has 15 residues. Deletions cut 4 bases from V and 4 bases from J, with 15 bases between. The CDR3 protein is CASSATLGGADTQYF. In nucleotides, the CDR3 is TGTGCCAGCAGTGCAACCTTAGGAGGGGCAGATACGCAGTATTTT.

This clonotype was seen more than once but under ten times. The CDR3 nucleotides read TGTGCCAGCAGCGACGGCGGGGAGGGAGGTGGTGGCTACACCTTC. Translated: CASSDGGEGGGGYTF. V and J are TRBV7-6 and TRBJ1-2, with no clear D. Trimming took off 5 bases at V and 7 bases at J, with 20 bases between the two ends. Germline V lookup: CDR1 SGHVS, CDR2 FNYEAQ. CDR3 size: 15 residues.

The table lists this clonotype with many counts. This sequence joins TRBV7-2 and TRBJ2-3; 7 bases agree with TRBD1. Looked up from germline, CDR1 is SGHTA and CDR2 is FQGNSA. The V gene end was trimmed by 1 base and the J gene end by 4 bases; junction bases not matched to a gene: 5. The CDR3 has 15 amino acids. DNA of the CDR3: TGTGCCAGCAGCTTAGGGGCAGGGGGTTCAGATACGCAGTATTTT. Its protein product is CASSLGAGGSDTQYF.

This clonotype was seen a single time. This chain connects TRBV12-3 or TRBV12-4 to TRBJ2-6, with D possibly TRBD2 on 6 matching bases. This CDR3 has 16 residues. Trimming stripped 3 bases from V and 4 bases from J, with 13 bases between. The CDR3 coding sequence is TGTGCCAGCAGTTTCCCGGGGACTGTAGGGGCCAACGTCCTGACTTTC. The encoded protein is CASSFPGTVGANVLTF.

J is TRBJ1-2 and V is TRBV4-3, with D perhaps matching TRBD1 (5 bases). This CDR3 comprises 15 residues. Germline CDR1 is LGHNA and CDR2 is YSLEER. V shed 3 bases and J shed 6 bases, with 17 bases lying between them. Here the CDR3 reads CASSHPGYGKDGYTF. The CDR3, as DNA: TGCGCCAGCAGCCATCCAGGGTATGGGAAGGATGGCTACACCTTC.

V gene TRBV9 combines with J gene TRBJ1-2; 9 positions match TRBD1. The germline gives CDR1 SGDLS, CDR2 YYNGEE. J was trimmed by 7 bases and V by 3 bases; bases with no gene match: 10. The CDR3 covers 15 residues. In DNA, the CDR3 is TGTGCCAGCAGCGCGGGGGGACAGGGAACGAGTGGCTACACCTTC. It yields the protein CASSAGGQGTSGYTF.

The chain joins TRBV12-3 or TRBV12-4 to TRBJ1-1; possibly TRBD1 for D (6 bases). Trimming took 7 bases from V and 1 from J, leaving 13 bases between them. The CDR3 contains 14 residues. The CDR3 protein is CASTGGGPNTEAFF. The CDR3 DNA follows: TGTGCCAGCACCGGCGGGGGGCCGAACACTGAAGCTTTCTTT.